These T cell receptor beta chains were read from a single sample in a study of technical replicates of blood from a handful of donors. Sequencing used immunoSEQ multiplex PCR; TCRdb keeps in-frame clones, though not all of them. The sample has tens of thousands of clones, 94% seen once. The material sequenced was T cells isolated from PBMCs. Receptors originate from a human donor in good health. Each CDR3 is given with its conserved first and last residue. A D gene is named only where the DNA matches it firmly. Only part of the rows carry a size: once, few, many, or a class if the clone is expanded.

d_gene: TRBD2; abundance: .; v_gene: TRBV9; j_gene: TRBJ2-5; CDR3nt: TGTGCCAGCAGCGTAGCGGGAGGGTTGCGAGAGACCCAGTACTTC; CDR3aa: CASSVAGGLRETQYF
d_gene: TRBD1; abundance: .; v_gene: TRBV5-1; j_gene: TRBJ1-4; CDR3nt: TGCGCCAGCAGCTCAAACCCTCCGGGACAGGGGAATGAAAAACTGTTTTTT; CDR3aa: CASSSNPPGQGNEKLFF
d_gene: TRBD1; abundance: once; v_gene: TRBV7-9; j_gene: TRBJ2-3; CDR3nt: TGTGCCAGCAGCCCTGGGACAGGGCCCTCGGTAGGGACGCAGTATTTT; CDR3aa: CASSPGTGPSVGTQYF
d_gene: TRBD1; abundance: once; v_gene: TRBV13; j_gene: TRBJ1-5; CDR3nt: TGTGCCAGCAGTACGGGACAGGGGGGTCAGCCCCAGCATTTT; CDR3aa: CASSTGQGGQPQHF
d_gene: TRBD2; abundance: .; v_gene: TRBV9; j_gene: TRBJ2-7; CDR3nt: TGTGCCAGCAGCGTAGAAGTAGCGGGAGTCTACGAGCAGTACTTC; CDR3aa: CASSVEVAGVYEQYF
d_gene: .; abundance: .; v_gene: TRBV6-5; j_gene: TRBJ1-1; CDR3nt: TGTGCCAGCAGTATGACACCTTACATGAACACTGAAGCTTTCTTT; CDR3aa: CASSMTPYMNTEAFF
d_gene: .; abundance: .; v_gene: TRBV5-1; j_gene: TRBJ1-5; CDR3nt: TGCGCCAGCAGCCCAGGCCGGGGTCCTAATCAGCCCCAGCATTTT; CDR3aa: CASSPGRGPNQPQHF
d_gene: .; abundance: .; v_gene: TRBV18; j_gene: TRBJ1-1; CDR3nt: TGTGCCAGCTCGCCAACACGCCGGAGGGGCGGATACACTGAAGCTTTCTTT; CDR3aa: CASSPTRRRGGYTEAFF
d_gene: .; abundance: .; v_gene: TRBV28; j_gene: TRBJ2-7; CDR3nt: TGTGCCAGCAGGCCCAGACTAGACATCTCCTACGAGCAGTACTTC; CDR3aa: CASRPRLDISYEQYF
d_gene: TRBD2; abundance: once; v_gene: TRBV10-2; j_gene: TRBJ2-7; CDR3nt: TGCGCCAGCAGTGGGACTAGCCCTCCGTACGAGCAGTACTTC; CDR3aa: CASSGTSPPYEQYF
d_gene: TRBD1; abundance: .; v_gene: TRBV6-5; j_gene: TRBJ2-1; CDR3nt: TGTGCCAGTAGCCCAGGACAGGTCACTAATGAGCAGTTCTTC; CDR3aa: CASSPGQVTNEQFF
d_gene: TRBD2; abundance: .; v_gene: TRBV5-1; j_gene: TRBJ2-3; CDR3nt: TGCGCCAGCAGCGCGGCCGGGACTAGCGGAGGAGATACGCAGTATTTT; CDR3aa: CASSAAGTSGGDTQYF
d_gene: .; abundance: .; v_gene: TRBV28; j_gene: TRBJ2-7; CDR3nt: TGTGCCAGCAGCCCGACAACCTACGAGCAGTACTTC; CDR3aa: CASSPTTYEQYF
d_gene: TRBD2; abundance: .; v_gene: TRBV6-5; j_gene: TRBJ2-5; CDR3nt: TGTGCCAGCAGTTACCCGGGAGGGCAAGAGACCCAGTACTTC; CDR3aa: CASSYPGGQETQYF
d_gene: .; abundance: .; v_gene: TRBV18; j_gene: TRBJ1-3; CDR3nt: TGTGCCAGCTCAACGGACGGGAACTCTGGAAACACCATATATTTT; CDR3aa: CASSTDGNSGNTIYF
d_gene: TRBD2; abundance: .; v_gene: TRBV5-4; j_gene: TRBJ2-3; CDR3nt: TGTGCCAGCAGCTTTTCGGGGGGAATGATCGATACGCAGTATTTT; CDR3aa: CASSFSGGMIDTQYF
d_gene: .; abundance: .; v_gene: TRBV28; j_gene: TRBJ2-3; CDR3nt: TGTGCCAGCAGTTCCGCCGAGAAGCGCACAGATACGCAGTATTTT; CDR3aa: CASSSAEKRTDTQYF
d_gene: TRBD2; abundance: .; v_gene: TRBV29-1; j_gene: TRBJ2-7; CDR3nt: TGCAGCGTTGAAGTTAGCGGGCAGATCTACGAGCAGTACTTC; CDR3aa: CSVEVSGQIYEQYF
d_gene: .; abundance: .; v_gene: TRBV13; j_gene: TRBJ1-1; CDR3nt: TGTGCCAGCAGCTTAGCCCCCGGACATCCGAACACTGAAGCTTTCTTT; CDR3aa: CASSLAPGHPNTEAFF
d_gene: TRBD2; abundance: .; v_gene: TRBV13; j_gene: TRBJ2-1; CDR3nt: TGTGCCAGCAGCTTAGGACTAGCGAGCTACAATGAGCAGTTCTTC; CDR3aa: CASSLGLASYNEQFF
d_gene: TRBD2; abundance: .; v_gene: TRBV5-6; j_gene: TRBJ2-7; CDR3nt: TGTGCCAGCAGACGACAGGGTACTAGCGGGGCCTACGAGCAGTACTTC; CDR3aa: CASRRQGTSGAYEQYF
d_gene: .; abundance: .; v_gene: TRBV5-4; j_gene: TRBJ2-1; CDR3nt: TGTGCCAGCAGCTTGAGACTAGGGGCCTACAATGAGCAGTTCTTC; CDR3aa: CASSLRLGAYNEQFF
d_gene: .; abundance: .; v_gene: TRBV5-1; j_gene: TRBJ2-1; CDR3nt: TGCGCCAGCAGCTTGGGCGGGGACAATGAGCAGTTCTTC; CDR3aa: CASSLGGDNEQFF
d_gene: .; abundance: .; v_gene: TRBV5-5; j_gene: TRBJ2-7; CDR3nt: TGTGCCAGCAGCCAATCCTACGAGCAGTACTTC; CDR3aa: CASSQSYEQYF
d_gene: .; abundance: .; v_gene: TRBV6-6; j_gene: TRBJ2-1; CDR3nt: TGTGCCAGCAGTCCGGGGACAAGGGACAATGAGCAGTTCTTC; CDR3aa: CASSPGTRDNEQFF
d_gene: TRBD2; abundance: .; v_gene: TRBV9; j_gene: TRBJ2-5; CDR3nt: TGTGCCAGCAGCGGGACCGGGACTAGCGGGGCGTCTGGGACCCAGTACTTC; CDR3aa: CASSGTGTSGASGTQYF
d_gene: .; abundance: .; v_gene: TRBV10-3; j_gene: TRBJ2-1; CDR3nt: TGTGCCATCACTAACACGGGTGAGCAGTTCTTC; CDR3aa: CAITNTGEQFF
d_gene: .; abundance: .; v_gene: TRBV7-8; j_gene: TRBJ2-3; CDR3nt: TGTGCCAGCAGCTTAGACAGGTACGCGGATACGCAGTATTTT; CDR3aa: CASSLDRYADTQYF
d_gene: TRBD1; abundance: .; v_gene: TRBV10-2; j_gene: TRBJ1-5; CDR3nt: TGCGCCAGCAAAGGGACAGCGGGTGGCCAGCCCCAGCATTTT; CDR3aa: CASKGTAGGQPQHF
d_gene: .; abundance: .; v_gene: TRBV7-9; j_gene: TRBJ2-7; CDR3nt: TGTGCCAGCAGCTTTACTACCGAGGGCGAGCAGTACTTC; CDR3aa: CASSFTTEGEQYF
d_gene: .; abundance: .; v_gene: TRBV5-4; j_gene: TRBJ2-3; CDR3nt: TGTGCCAGCAGCCGTGCAGGCACCGATACGCAGTATTTT; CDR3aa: CASSRAGTDTQYF
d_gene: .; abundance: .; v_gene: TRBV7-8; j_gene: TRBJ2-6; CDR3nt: TGTGCCAGCAGCTTAGGCCCCCCGGGAACTGGGGCCAACGTCCTGACTTTC; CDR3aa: CASSLGPPGTGANVLTF
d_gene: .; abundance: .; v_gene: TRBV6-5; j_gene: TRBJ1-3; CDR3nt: TGTGCCAGCAGTTACGGAGGGGACTCTGGAAACACCATATATTTT; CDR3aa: CASSYGGDSGNTIYF
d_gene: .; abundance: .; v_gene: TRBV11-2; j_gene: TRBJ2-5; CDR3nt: TGTGCCAGCAGCTTAGGGGCGGGGATTTTCAAAGAGACCCAGTACTTC; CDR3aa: CASSLGAGIFKETQYF
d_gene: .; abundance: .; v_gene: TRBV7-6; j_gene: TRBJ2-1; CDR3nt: TGTGCCAGCAGTCTAGCGACCTACAATGAGCAGTTCTTC; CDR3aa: CASSLATYNEQFF
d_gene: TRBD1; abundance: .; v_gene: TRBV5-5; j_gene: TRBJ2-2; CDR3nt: TGTGCCAGCAGCGCGGGGACAGGGGCTGCCGGGGAGCTGTTTTTT; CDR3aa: CASSAGTGAAGELFF
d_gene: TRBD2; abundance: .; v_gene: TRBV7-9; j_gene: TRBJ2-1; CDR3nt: TGTGCCAGCTACCCGGGGGGGAGCGGGAACAATGAGCAGTTCTTC; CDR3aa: CASYPGGSGNNEQFF
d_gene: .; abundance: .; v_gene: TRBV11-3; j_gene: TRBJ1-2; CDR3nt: TGTGCCAGCAGCCCAGCCGAGGAGCATGGCTACACCTTC; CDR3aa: CASSPAEEHGYTF